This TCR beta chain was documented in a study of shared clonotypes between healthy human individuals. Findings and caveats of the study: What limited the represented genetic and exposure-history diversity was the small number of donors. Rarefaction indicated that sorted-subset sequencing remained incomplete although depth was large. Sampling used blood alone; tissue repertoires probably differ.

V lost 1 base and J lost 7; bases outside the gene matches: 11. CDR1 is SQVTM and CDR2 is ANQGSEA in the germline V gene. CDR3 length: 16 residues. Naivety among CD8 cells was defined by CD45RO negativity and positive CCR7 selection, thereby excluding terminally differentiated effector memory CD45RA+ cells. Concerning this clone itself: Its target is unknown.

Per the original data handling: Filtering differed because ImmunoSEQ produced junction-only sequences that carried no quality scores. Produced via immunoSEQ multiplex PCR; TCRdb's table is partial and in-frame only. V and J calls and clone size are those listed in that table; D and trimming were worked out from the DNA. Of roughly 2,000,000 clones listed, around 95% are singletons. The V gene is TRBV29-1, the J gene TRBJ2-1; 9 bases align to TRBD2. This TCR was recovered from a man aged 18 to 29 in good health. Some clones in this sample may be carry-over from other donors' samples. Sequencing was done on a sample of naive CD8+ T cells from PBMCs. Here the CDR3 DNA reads TGCAGCGTTGAAGCCGAGGGACTAGCCTGGGGGAATGAGCAGTTCTTC. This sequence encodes CSVEAEGLAWGNEQFF.